One sample yielded the 31 T cell receptor beta chains listed below, sequenced in a study of cytomegalovirus exposure and HLA in healthy donors. This PCR relied on a set of 60 Vbeta primers and 13 Jbeta primers. Sequencing was performed with immunoSEQ multiplex PCR; in TCRdb, only in-frame clones are kept and a portion is missing. The sample holds around 170,000 clones, roughly 78% seen once. The sequencing input was PBMCs. These receptors originate from a woman aged 45-65 years in good health and CMV-seropositive.

The V call is TRBV4-3, the J call TRBJ1-1; D gene ambiguous. V gave up 1 base and J gave up 1 base, with 10 bases separating them. Germline V lookup: CDR1 LGHNA, CDR2 YSLEER. This CDR3 spans 15 amino acids. Written as DNA, the CDR3 is TGCGCCAGCAGCCAAGTTCCCAGTAAGAACACTGAAGCTTTCTTT. It translates to CASSQVPSKNTEAFF.

The chain couples TRBV7-9 to TRBJ2-7, with a tentative D call TRBD2 (6 bases). From germline, CDR1 is SEHNR and CDR2 FQNEAQ (reference sequence). Trimming pared 2 bases from V and 2 bases from J, leaving 10 bases between. The CDR3 consists of 14 residues. The CDR3 spells CASSLKGRPYEQYF. The CDR3, as DNA: TGTGCCAGCAGCTTAAAGGGGAGGCCCTACGAGCAGTACTTC.

The chain carries TRBV7-2 and TRBJ2-7, with TRBD2 identical over 10 bases. This CDR3 comprises 15 residues. V lost 3 bases to trimming and J lost 3 bases; unmatched junction nucleotides: 5. CDR1 is SGHTA and CDR2 is FQGNSA in the germline V gene. The CDR3 region has the DNA TGTGCCAGCAGCTTGACCGGGACTAGCGACTACGAGCAGTACTTC. It codes for CASSLTGTSDYEQYF. Using reference TRBV7-2 and TRBJ2-7 for the parts outside the CDR3, the full variable domain is GAGVSQSPSNKVTEKGKDVELRCDPISGHTALYWYRQSLGQGLEFLIYFQGNSAPDKSGLPSDRFSAERTGGSVSTLTIQRTQQEDSAVYLCASSLTGTSDYEQYFGPGTRLTVT.

This clone came up once. The V call is TRBV5-4, the J call TRBJ2-1, with TRBD2 matching over 8 bases. CDR1 and CDR2 from the germline V gene are SGHNT and YYREEE (reference sequence). V gave up 4 bases and J gave up 0 bases; unmatched junction bases: 6. The CDR3 totals 16 residues. The CDR3 region is CASSAPTSGSYNEQFF. The CDR3 bases are TGTGCCAGCAGCGCTCCCACTAGCGGCTCCTACAATGAGCAGTTCTTC.

The chain employs TRBV29-1 and TRBJ1-2; 7 nucleotides line up with TRBD1. Per germline, CDR1 SQVTM and CDR2 ANQGSEA. CDR3 length: 13 amino acids. V lost 7 bases to trimming and J lost 7 bases; unmatched junction nucleotides: 12. The CDR3 protein is CSGGGGPYGGYTF. Written as DNA, the CDR3 is TGCAGCGGTGGAGGGGGCCCCTATGGTGGCTACACCTTC. Full variable domain (missing parts from reference TRBV29-1 and TRBJ1-2): SAVISQKPSRDICQRGTSLTIQCQVDSQVTMMFWYRQQPGQSLTLIATANQGSEATYESGFVIDKFPISRPNLTFSTLTVSNMSPEDSSIYLCSGGGGPYGGYTFGSGTRLTVV.

The chain is built from TRBV19 and TRBJ2-5; TRBD1 aligns across 8 bases. This CDR3 is 13 amino acids long. The V gene end was trimmed by 2 bases and the J gene end by 6 bases; junction bases not matched to a gene: 2. Germline V gene sequence: CDR1 LNHDA, CDR2 SQIVND (reference sequence). The CDR3 loop is CASSIRTGQTQYF. In DNA, the CDR3 is TGTGCCAGTAGTATAAGGACAGGGCAGACCCAGTACTTC.

The gene calls are TRBV5-4 and TRBJ2-5; perhaps TRBD2 as D (5 bases). This CDR3 contains 15 residues. With 0 bases removed from V and 2 bases from J, the gap between germline ends came to 11 bases. Germline V gives CDR1 SGHNT, CDR2 YYREEE (reference sequence). The CDR3 DNA reads as TGTGCCAGCAGCTTGGGAGGAGGCTTACAAGAGACCCAGTACTTC. Encoded protein: CASSLGGGLQETQYF. Full variable domain (outside the CDR3, taken from reference TRBV5-4 and TRBJ2-5): ETGVTQSPTHLIKTRGQQVTLRCSSQSGHNTVSWYQQALGQGPQFIFQYYREEENGRGNFPPRFSGLQFPNYSSELNVNALELDDSALYLCASSLGGGLQETQYFGPGTRLLVL.

The chain recombines TRBV18 with TRBJ1-1; D is unclear. The CDR3 runs 14 residues. With 3 bases removed from V and 3 bases from J, the gap between germline ends came to 11 bases. Germline CDR1 and CDR2: KGHSH and LQKENI. The CDR3 DNA reads TGTGCCAGCTCACCTCGGACTGGGGACACTGAAGCTTTCTTT. This translates into CASSPRTGDTEAFF. The full variable domain, completed using reference TRBV18 and TRBJ1-1, is NAGVMQNPRHLVRRRGQEARLRCSPMKGHSHVYWYRQLPEEGLKFMVYLQKENIIDESGMPKERFSAEFPKEGPSILRIQQVVRGDSAAYFCASSPRTGDTEAFFGQGTRLTVV.

The chain employs TRBV6-5 and TRBJ2-3; tentatively, D is TRBD1 (6 bases). Germline V CDR1 and CDR2: MNHEY, SVGAGI. The V end was cut by 6 bases, the J end by 2 bases, with 15 bases between. The CDR3 is 15 residues long. The DNA of the CDR3 is TGTGCCAGCAGGATAGGGCGACAGGTCACAGATACGCAGTATTTT. Its translation is CASRIGRQVTDTQYF.

This chain uses TRBV28 with TRBJ2-1; 8 nucleotides match TRBD2. The CDR3 contains 14 residues. With V trimmed by 2 bases and J by 7 bases, 4 bases remained unmatched. Germline V gene data show CDR1 as MDHEN and CDR2 as SYDVKM. The CDR3 nucleotides read TGTGCCAGCAGTTTAAGCGGGAGATATAATGAGCAGTTCTTC. Translation gives CASSLSGRYNEQFF.

The chain is built from TRBV29-1 and TRBJ2-7, with a tentative D call TRBD1 (6 bases). The V end was cut by 7 bases, the J end by 3 bases, with 16 bases between. This CDR3 comprises 13 residues. Germline V gene lookup returns CDR1 SQVTM and CDR2 ANQGSEA. The DNA for the CDR3 is TGCAGCGCCGGACAGCCGAACGGCTACGAGCAGTACTTC. Protein sequence: CSAGQPNGYEQYF.

The chain recombines TRBV7-9 with TRBJ1-6; 8 bases are a match to TRBD1. The CDR3 has 14 residues. V shed 5 bases and J 9 bases; nucleotides not matched to a gene: 6. Germline V gene sequence: CDR1 SEHNR, CDR2 FQNEAQ (reference sequence). Here the CDR3 DNA reads TGTGCCAGCAGCCTACAGGGGGAACGTTCACCCCTCCACTTT. This encodes CASSLQGERSPLHF.

The chain carries TRBV9 and TRBJ1-3; 7 nucleotides line up with TRBD1. Germline CDR1 and CDR2: SGDLS and YYNGEE. With 4 bases clipped from V and 0 bases from J, the junction kept 10 bases outside the gene matches. The CDR3 runs to 17 residues. The CDR3: CASSPYPGGLSGNTIYF. Here the CDR3 DNA reads TGTGCCAGCAGCCCATACCCAGGGGGACTCTCTGGAAACACCATATATTTT.

The chain has TRBV27 and TRBJ2-7, with D possibly matching TRBD1 (5 bases). The CDR3 runs 14 residues. Deletions cut 5 bases from V and 3 bases from J, with 14 bases between. Germline V gene lookup returns CDR1 MNHEY and CDR2 SMNVEV (reference sequence). The CDR3 nucleotides are TGTGCCAGCAGTACCAGGGAAGCAAACTACGAGCAGTACTTC. As protein: CASSTREANYEQYF.

The chain uses TRBV5-8 and TRBJ2-3; TRBD2 agrees at 7 bases. The ends lost 2 bases at V and 5 bases at J; junction bases unmatched: 5. Germline assignment: CDR1 SGHTS and CDR2 YDEGEE. The CDR3 totals 14 residues. For the CDR3, the DNA is TGTGCCAGCAGCTTAAGCGGGATGGGAGATACGCAGTATTTT. Translated, it gives CASSLSGMGDTQYF.

CDR3 in DNA: TGTGCCAGCAGTGAATCCTCAGCGGATTCACCCCTCCACTTT. As protein: CASSESSADSPLHF. The chain joins TRBV2 to TRBJ1-6, with D unresolved. CDR3 size: 14 residues. Trimming took 2 bases from V and 8 from J, leaving 10 bases between them. CDR1 and CDR2 from the germline V gene are SNHLY and FYNNEI.

J is TRBJ2-7 and V is TRBV7-9; D uncertain. CDR3 length: 12 amino acids. Germline CDR1 reads SEHNR; CDR2 reads FQNEAQ (reference sequence). The ends were cut back, 2 bases at V and 4 bases at J, with 6 bases in the middle. CDR3 protein: CASSLSQYEQYF. The DNA for the CDR3 is TGTGCCAGCAGCTTAAGTCAGTACGAGCAGTACTTC. Variable domain in full (rest from reference TRBV7-9 and TRBJ2-7): DTGVSQNPRHKITKRGQNVTFRCDPISEHNRLYWYRQTLGQGPEFLTYFQNEAQLEKSRLLSDRFSAERPKGSFSTLEIQRTEQGDSAMYLCASSLSQYEQYFGPGTRLTVT.

The chain carries TRBV6-5 and TRBJ2-7, with 8 positions matching TRBD1. The CDR3 totals 14 residues. From germline, CDR1 is MNHEY and CDR2 SVGAGI. The trim removed 6 bases at V and 6 bases at J, leaving 10 bases unmatched. CDR3 sequence reads: CASRPTDRVGEQYF. Here the CDR3 DNA reads TGTGCCAGCAGACCAACGGACAGGGTGGGCGAGCAGTACTTC.

The sample holds a few counts of this clone. The V call is TRBV23-1, the J call TRBJ2-1; 9 nucleotides match TRBD2. TRBV23-1 is filed as an ORF, its function uncertain. Trimming cost V 7 bases and J 3 bases; bases outside gene matches: 7. The CDR3 consists of 15 residues. Written as DNA, the CDR3 is TGCGCCAGCACCAAAAGGACTAGCGACTACAATGAGCAGTTCTTC. As protein: CASTKRTSDYNEQFF.

The J gene is TRBJ2-7, the V gene TRBV27; 15 bases map to TRBD2. CDR1 is MNHEY and CDR2 is SMNVEV in the germline V gene (reference sequence). The CDR3 is 19 amino acids. V lost 2 bases to trimming and J lost 5 bases; unmatched junction nucleotides: 13. DNA of the CDR3: TGTGCCAGCAGTTTAGAACCCGGACTAGCGGGAGGGCCGGTCCACGAGCAGTACTTC. Amino acids: CASSLEPGLAGGPVHEQYF.

The rearrangement joins TRBV28 to TRBJ2-7, with 15 bases fitting TRBD2. The CDR3 covers 18 residues. Losses at the gene ends were 4 bases for V and 3 bases for J; bases not matched to a gene: 10. The germline V gene has CDR1 MDHEN and CDR2 SYDVKM. This CDR3 is CASSSNPGLAGGYYEQYF. The DNA for the CDR3 is TGTGCCAGCAGTTCTAACCCGGGACTAGCGGGAGGCTACTACGAGCAGTACTTC.

The chain has TRBV7-2 and TRBJ2-7, with 8 bases that match TRBD1. J lost 3 bases, V lost 6 bases, and 7 bases had no gene match. This CDR3 comprises 14 residues. Germline CDR1 and CDR2: SGHTA and FQGNSA. Here the CDR3 DNA reads TGTGCCAGCAGTAAACAGGGACAGGACTACGAGCAGTACTTC. Translating gives CASSKQGQDYEQYF. Combining the CDR3 with reference TRBV7-2 and TRBJ2-7 gives the whole variable domain GAGVSQSPSNKVTEKGKDVELRCDPISGHTALYWYRQSLGQGLEFLIYFQGNSAPDKSGLPSDRFSAERTGGSVSTLTIQRTQQEDSAVYLCASSKQGQDYEQYFGPGTRLTVT.

The chain recombines TRBV4-3 with TRBJ1-6; D call uncertain. This CDR3 is built from 15 residues. The germline V gene has CDR1 LGHNA and CDR2 YSLEER. The germline V and J ends were trimmed by 3 bases and 8 bases, with 14 bases remaining between them. CDR3 sequence: CASSQVDGNDSPLHF. The CDR3 nucleotides read TGCGCCAGCAGCCAGGTAGACGGGAACGATTCACCCCTCCACTTT.

J is TRBJ2-7 and V is TRBV7-2; maybe TRBD1 (5 bases). From germline, CDR1 is SGHTA and CDR2 FQGNSA. The CDR3 length is 14 residues. V was clipped by 4 bases and J by 6 bases, with 16 bases between them. The CDR3: CASSSGGAWSEQYF. The CDR3 DNA is TGTGCCAGCAGCTCCGGTGGGGCCTGGAGCGAGCAGTACTTC.

The rearrangement uses TRBV10-2 and TRBJ2-2; tentatively, D is TRBD1 (6 bases). Germline CDR1 is WSHSY and CDR2 is SAAADI. The V end lost 2 bases, the J end lost 5 bases, and 24 bases lay between the germline ends. The CDR3 is 19 amino acids. The chain's CDR3 is CASSEADLLGHPGTGELFF. CDR3 DNA: TGCGCCAGCAGTGAGGCTGACCTTTTGGGACACCCGGGGACCGGGGAGCTGTTTTTT.

This sequence joins TRBV6-4 and TRBJ2-2; D call uncertain. Germline V gives CDR1 MRHNA, CDR2 SNTAGT. Trimming took 6 bases from V and 6 from J, leaving 11 bases between them. CDR3 size: 13 residues. Written as DNA, the CDR3 is TGTGCCAGCAGCCCCGTCGCGCCCGGGGAGCTGTTTTTT. Translation: CASSPVAPGELFF.

The chain joins TRBV6-1 to TRBJ1-2; weak D call: TRBD1 (6 bases). Germline V gives CDR1 MNHNS, CDR2 SASEGT. The CDR3 spans 15 residues. Trimming shortened V by 3 bases and J by 1 base, and 12 bases separated the two germline ends. CDR3 protein: CASSDGGAINYGYTF. The CDR3, as DNA: TGTGCCAGCAGTGATGGGGGGGCGATTAACTATGGCTACACCTTC.

This chain links TRBV5-1 with TRBJ2-5; the match to TRBD2 covers 8 bases. The end of the DNA fits TRBJ2-7 better, so the J call may be wrong. Germline CDR1 and CDR2: SGHRS and YFSETQ. CDR3 size: 16 residues. CDR3 residues: CASSLGGLAFSYEQYF. The CDR3 DNA reads as TGCGCCAGCAGCTTGGGTGGACTAGCTTTTTCCTACGAGCAGTACTTC.

The J gene is TRBJ1-1, the V gene TRBV28, with D possibly being TRBD1 (6 bases). Germline-derived CDR1 and CDR2 are MDHEN and SYDVKM. Between the trimmed V and J ends, which lost 5 bases and 4 bases, there was a span of 17 bases. The CDR3 loop spans 15 amino acids. The CDR3 is CASSPQARGGTEAFF. The CDR3 DNA sequence: TGTGCCAGCAGTCCACAGGCGAGAGGGGGCACTGAAGCTTTCTTT.

This clone appeared a few times. The J gene is TRBJ2-4, the V gene TRBV7-6, with TRBD2 matching 16 bases. This CDR3 region has 17 residues. The V and J ends lost 5 bases and 5 bases, in that order; junction bases with no gene match: 6. CDR1 and CDR2 (germline): SGHVS, FNYEAQ. The CDR3 is CASSGGGTSGGENIQYF. The CDR3 DNA reads TGTGCCAGCAGCGGCGGCGGGACTAGCGGGGGGGAAAACATTCAGTACTTC.

This sequence joins TRBV28 and TRBJ1-1; 11 bases fit TRBD1. Germline assignment: CDR1 MDHEN and CDR2 SYDVKM. The CDR3 is 15 residues long. V lost 3 bases to trimming and J lost 2 bases; unmatched junction nucleotides: 2. The CDR3 DNA sequence: TGTGCCAGCAGTTTCCGGACAGGGGGCAACACTGAAGCTTTCTTT. Amino acids: CASSFRTGGNTEAFF.